This TCR beta chain comes out of a study of blood T cells in healthy people across ages. Germline V gene data show CDR1 as DFQATT and CDR2 as SNEGSKA (reference sequence). The CDR3 runs to 14 residues. Trimming removed 7 bases from V and 4 bases from J; junction bases left unmatched: 11. This clonotype was seen more than once but under ten times. Primed by a sample-barcoded 5' primer and a J-beta primer mix, a second PCR proceeded for roughly 6 to 12 cycles. Using its own MiXCR run on the 5' RACE reads, TCRdb lists one record per CDR3 protein. The sample lists about a million distinct CDR3 sequences, around 48% occurring once.

The sample comprised blood. This chain uses TRBV20-1 with TRBJ2-5; 8 nucleotides line up with TRBD2. The sequence was collected from a man aged 30-40 years in good health. The CDR3 reads CSGPGLGALETQYF. In nucleotides, the CDR3 is TGCAGTGGGCCGGGACTAGGGGCTTTAGAGACCCAGTACTTC.